A selection of T cell receptor beta chains follows, all from one sample in a study of blood T cell repertoires in COVID-19. The assay was immunoSEQ multiplex PCR, and TCRdb's table has in-frame clones only and misses some. The sample lists about 110,000 clones; 88% were seen once. Sequenced material: peripheral blood. These receptors were taken from a woman aged 50 to 60 with acute or convalescent COVID-19. Each CDR3 is given with its conserved first and last residue. Fields, in order: clone size, D gene, J gene, V gene, CDR3 protein, CDR3 DNA. D genes are given only for firm matches. Rows may omit the clone size; those that give it use once, few, many or a size class.

>.|.|TRBJ1-6|TRBV27
CASSLRANSYNSPLHF
TGTGCCAGCAGCCTTAGAGCGAACTCCTATAATTCACCCCTCCACTTT
>.|TRBD2|TRBJ2-1|TRBV5-1
CASSLAPSGTYNEQFF
TGCGCCAGCAGCTTGGCTCCTAGCGGGACCTACAATGAGCAGTTCTTC
>.|.|TRBJ2-5|TRBV24-1
CATSDLTGETQYF
TGTGCCACCAGTGATTTGACAGGGGAGACCCAGTACTTC
>.|TRBD1|TRBJ2-5|TRBV13
CASSLEGQGAGKETQYF
TGTGCCAGCAGCTTAGAGGGACAGGGGGCAGGTAAAGAGACCCAGTACTTC
>.|TRBD2|TRBJ2-1|TRBV11-2
CASSVLGSGRDEQFF
TGTGCCAGCAGCGTCCTTGGTAGCGGGAGGGATGAGCAGTTCTTC
>few|.|TRBJ2-7|TRBV7-7
CASSTGDMYEQYF
TGTGCCAGCTCCACGGGAGATATGTACGAGCAGTACTTC
>.|.|TRBJ1-6|TRBV4-2
CASSQEHRVGSPLHF
TGTGCCAGCAGCCAAGAGCACAGGGTCGGTTCACCCCTCCACTTT
>.|TRBD1|TRBJ2-7|TRBV13
CASSRDRGLYEQYF
TGTGCCAGCAGCAGGGACAGGGGGCTATACGAGCAGTACTTC
>.|TRBD1|TRBJ1-6|TRBV19
CASSVLTGDYNSPLHF
TGTGCCAGTAGTGTCCTGACAGGGGATTATAATTCACCCCTCCACTTT
>few|TRBD1|TRBJ2-3|TRBV7-9
CASSFGQGSTDTQYF
TGTGCCAGCAGCTTCGGACAGGGGAGCACAGATACGCAGTATTTT
>few|.|TRBJ1-1|TRBV29-1
CSVGQGSEAFF
TGCAGCGTTGGCCAGGGTTCTGAAGCTTTCTTT
>.|.|TRBJ2-5|TRBV9
CASSVARGVSGKETQYF
TGTGCCAGCAGCGTAGCGAGGGGAGTTAGCGGTAAAGAGACCCAGTACTTC
>.|.|TRBJ2-1|TRBV4-2
CASSTRPRATQFF
TGTGCCAGCAGCACCCGCCCCAGGGCAACGCAGTTCTTC
>.|.|TRBJ1-5|TRBV5-1
CASSLDGGGQPQHF
TGCGCCAGCAGCTTGGATGGGGGGGGCCAGCCCCAGCATTTT